A single sample is the source of the 3 T cell receptor beta chains below, sequenced in a study of patients and donors after allogeneic stem cell transplantation. From the RT-PCR reads, TCRdb called clonotypes with MiXCR, one entry per CDR3 protein. The table has 900,000 to 1,000,000 distinct CDR3 sequences, more than 15% seen once. Sample: blood, either unsorted or a sorted T cell fraction (not recorded which). These receptors originate from a human donor who was either an allogeneic HSCT recipient or a stem cell or donor lymphocyte infusion donor (not recorded which). It is not recorded whose cells these are; they may come from a transplant donor.

The rearrangement joins TRBV4-1 to TRBJ2-3, with 7 positions matching TRBD2. V was clipped by 1 base and J by 3 bases; unmatched bases: 7. Germline V gene data show CDR1 as MGHRA and CDR2 as YSYEKL. The CDR3 covers 16 residues. The CDR3: CASSQVVAGPTDTQYF. The CDR3 nucleotides read TGCGCCAGCAGCCAAGTTGTAGCGGGTCCTACAGATACGCAGTATTTT.

The sample holds a few counts of this clonotype. The chain uses TRBV2 and TRBJ2-3; unclear D gene. Germline assignment: CDR1 SNHLY and CDR2 FYNNEI. This CDR3 contains 11 residues. Trimming cost V 4 bases and J 10 bases, with 9 bases left between them. The CDR3 DNA reads as TGTGCCAGCAGTGTCCTTGGCCCGCAGTATTTT. Protein: CASSVLGPQYF.

This clonotype has ten or more counts. The rearrangement uses TRBV29-1 and TRBJ2-1; 8 nucleotides match TRBD1. This CDR3 region has 12 residues. Per the germline V gene, CDR1 is SQVTM and CDR2 is ANQGSEA. Trimming at V came to 7 bases and at J to 10 bases, leaving 9 bases not matched to a gene. The CDR3 sequence: CSGTSQGDEQFF. The CDR3 region has the DNA TGCAGCGGGACCTCACAGGGGGACGAGCAGTTCTTC.